These 29 T cell receptor beta chains originate from one sample sequenced in a study of blood T cell repertoires in COVID-19. Repertoires were generated with immunoSEQ multiplex PCR, while TCRdb's copy carries only in-frame clones and drops some. The repertoire holds nearly 250,000 clones, with about 89% as singletons. Sequenced sample: peripheral blood. These receptor sequences come from a woman aged 55-75 years who had recovered from COVID-19.

The V gene is TRBV28, the J gene TRBJ2-6, with a tentative D call TRBD2 (5 bases). This CDR3 region has 15 residues. V was trimmed by 5 bases and J by 4 bases, leaving 12 bases between them. Germline V gives CDR1 MDHEN, CDR2 SYDVKM. CDR3 DNA sequence: TGTGCCAGCAGTAAACCGGGGTCCGGGGCCAACGTCCTGACTTTC. Translating it yields CASSKPGSGANVLTF.

In this sample, this clone turned up once. The chain has TRBV5-1 and TRBJ2-3; D perhaps matches TRBD2 (5 bases). From germline, CDR1 is SGHRS and CDR2 YFSETQ. CDR3 length equals 15 residues. V was clipped by 7 bases and J by 0 bases, with 15 bases between them. The CDR3 bases are TGCGCCAGCGGAGGAGAGGGATGGAGCACAGATACGCAGTATTTT. Amino acids: CASGGEGWSTDTQYF.

The genes are TRBV23-1 and TRBJ2-1; 9 nucleotides agree with TRBD1. Being an ORF, TRBV23-1 has a function that is uncertain. The CDR3 has 14 residues. The trim removed 3 bases at V and 6 bases at J, leaving 3 bases unmatched. The CDR3, as DNA: TGCGCCAGCAGTCACTCGGGACAGGGCAATGAGCAGTTCTTC. Its protein product is CASSHSGQGNEQFF.

The rearrangement joins TRBV3-1 (or the pseudogene TRBV3-2) to TRBJ1-4; D is possibly TRBD1 (6 bases). There are 20 residues in the CDR3. Germline V CDR1 and CDR2: LGHDT, YNNKEL (reference sequence). Trimming removed 0 bases at V and 3 bases at J, with 23 bases between. In DNA form, the CDR3 reads TGTGCCAGCAGCCAAGAAAGTTTGGGGGCGTCCACGATATCTAATGAAAAACTGTTTTTT. It encodes CASSQESLGASTISNEKLFF.

CDR3 protein: CASSRGGTNYGYTF. In nucleotides, the CDR3 is TGTGCCAGCAGCCGCGGGGGCACCAACTATGGCTACACCTTC. V gene TRBV6-5 combines with J gene TRBJ1-2; weak D call: TRBD1 (6 bases). V was shortened by 6 bases and J by 2 bases, with 13 bases between the two germline ends. CDR1 MNHEY and CDR2 SVGAGI come from the germline V gene. CDR3 size: 14 residues.

The chain has TRBV11-2 and TRBJ2-5; the D gene is possibly TRBD1 (6 bases). Germline CDR1 and CDR2: SGHAT and FQNNGV. Deletions cut 5 bases from V and 0 bases from J, with 13 bases between. This CDR3 contains 15 residues. The CDR3 is CASSPQTGHQETQYF. In DNA, the CDR3 is TGTGCCAGCAGCCCACAGACAGGTCACCAAGAGACCCAGTACTTC.

The chain is built from TRBV25-1 and TRBJ1-1, with TRBD1 matching over 8 bases. Germline trimming cut 7 bases from V and 2 bases from J; bases unmatched to any gene: 9. The germline V gene encodes CDR1 MGHDK and CDR2 SYGVNS. CDR3 length: 15 amino acids. CDR3: CASTRGQGGNTEAFF. CDR3 DNA: TGTGCCAGCACTAGAGGACAGGGTGGAAACACTGAAGCTTTCTTT.

This clone was seen just once. J is TRBJ1-4 and V is TRBV3-1 (or the pseudogene TRBV3-2), with TRBD1 matching over 9 bases. This CDR3 has 15 amino acids. Germline CDR1 and CDR2: LGHDT and YNNKEL (reference sequence). Trimming took 5 bases from V and 2 from J; bases not matched to a gene: 3. In DNA, the CDR3 is TGTGCCAGCAGCACAACAGGGGGCACTAATGAAAAACTGTTTTTT. Translating gives CASSTTGGTNEKLFF.

The gene calls are TRBV23-1 and TRBJ1-5; D unclear. TRBV23-1 is flagged as an ORF with uncertain function. The CDR3 is 12 amino acids. With 4 bases removed from V and 10 bases from J, the gap between germline ends came to 11 bases. CDR3: CASSLSLSPQHF. The CDR3 coding sequence is TGCGCCAGCAGTCTATCCCTGAGTCCCCAGCATTTT.

The chain is built from TRBV28 and TRBJ1-5; D may be TRBD1 (5 bases). V lost 10 bases and J lost 6, with 22 bases in between. This CDR3 contains 15 residues. Germline V CDR1 and CDR2: MDHEN, SYDVKM. CDR3 sequence: CATDPPAGRAQPQHF. In DNA, the CDR3 is TGTGCCACCGACCCCCCTGCAGGGAGGGCTCAGCCCCAGCATTTT.

This clone was seen a handful of times. The chain uses TRBV5-1 and TRBJ1-5; D perhaps matches TRBD1 (5 bases). Trimming cost V 5 bases and J 5 bases, with 14 bases left between them. Per germline, CDR1 SGHRS and CDR2 YFSETQ. The CDR3 extends over 14 amino acids. The CDR3 protein is CASSQSGVDQPQHF. In nucleotides, the CDR3 is TGCGCCAGCAGTCAGTCGGGGGTAGATCAGCCCCAGCATTTT.

The rearrangement links TRBV21-1 to TRBJ2-5; the D call TRBD1 from the table was never checked on the DNA. TRBV21-1 is recorded as a pseudogene. CDR3 size: 17 residues. The CDR3 is CASTGCGDRGLRETQYF. The DNA of the CDR3 is TGTGCCAGCACCGGGTGTGGGGACAGGGGGCTGCGGGAGACCCAGTACTTC.

This clone came up a few times. J is TRBJ2-5 and V is TRBV29-1, with TRBD1 matching 7 bases. The CDR3 runs to 14 residues. The J segment lost 1 base and the V segment lost 4 bases, leaving 6 bases of the junction unmatched. Germline V gene data show CDR1 as SQVTM and CDR2 as ANQGSEA. The CDR3 sequence: CSVVTGTAQETQYF. The CDR3 coding sequence is TGCAGCGTTGTAACAGGGACAGCCCAAGAGACCCAGTACTTC.

CDR3 sequence reads: CASSAGLAGSFTDTQYF. The CDR3 DNA reads TGCGCCAGCAGCGCCGGACTAGCGGGGTCTTTCACAGATACGCAGTATTTT. V usage is TRBV5-1 and J usage is TRBJ2-3; 12 nucleotides agree with TRBD2. Germline-derived CDR1 and CDR2 are SGHRS and YFSETQ. Germline trimming cut 4 bases from V and 2 bases from J; bases unmatched to any gene: 8. The CDR3 is 17 residues long.

This clone appeared a single time. The chain is built from TRBV7-9 and TRBJ2-1; D may be TRBD2 (5 bases). The CDR3 consists of 15 residues. The V gene's germline CDR1 is SEHNR and CDR2 FQNEAQ (reference sequence). V lost 5 bases and J lost 0, with 11 bases in between. CDR3: CASSLEGSSYNEQFF. DNA of the CDR3: TGTGCCAGCAGCCTGGAAGGGAGCTCCTACAATGAGCAGTTCTTC.

V usage is TRBV5-4 and J usage is TRBJ2-3; 8 bases match TRBD2. The germline CDR1 and CDR2 sequences are SGHNT and YYREEE (reference sequence). The CDR3 extends over 17 amino acids. The V and J ends lost 1 base and 4 bases, in that order; junction bases with no gene match: 11. CDR3 bases: TGTGCCAGCAGCTTGCGGGGCGGACTAGCTCATGCAGATACGCAGTATTTT. It specifies CASSLRGGLAHADTQYF.

This clone was detected once. This chain connects TRBV18 to TRBJ2-7; TRBD1 agrees at 7 bases. The CDR3 consists of 16 residues. The germline V gene encodes CDR1 KGHSH and CDR2 LQKENI. V lost 3 bases, J lost 0 bases, and 8 bases stayed unmatched. The CDR3 loop reads CASSPYADRRSYEQYF. CDR3 in DNA: TGTGCCAGCTCACCTTACGCGGACAGGCGCTCCTACGAGCAGTACTTC. Drawing the rest from reference TRBV18 and TRBJ2-7, the complete variable domain is NAGVMQNPRHLVRRRGQEARLRCSPMKGHSHVYWYRQLPEEGLKFMVYLQKENIIDESGMPKERFSAEFPKEGPSILRIQQVVRGDSAAYFCASSPYADRRSYEQYFGPGTRLTVT.

This clone was seen only a few times. The rearrangement uses TRBV27 and TRBJ2-7; 9 bases are a match to TRBD2. CDR1 MNHEY and CDR2 SMNVEV come from the germline V gene (reference sequence). This CDR3 comprises 15 residues. Germline trimming cut 4 bases from V and 3 bases from J; bases unmatched to any gene: 7. CDR3: CASSYGSGGVYEQYF. The CDR3 DNA is TGTGCCAGCAGTTACGGTAGCGGGGGTGTCTACGAGCAGTACTTC.

This chain joins TRBV5-4 and TRBJ2-1; 11 positions agree with TRBD2. CDR3 size: 17 residues. Germline-derived CDR1 and CDR2 are SGHNT and YYREEE (reference sequence). The V gene end was trimmed by 1 base and the J gene end by 6 bases; junction bases not matched to a gene: 9. CDR3 region: CASSLLLAGVLPNEQFF. In DNA, the CDR3 is TGTGCCAGCAGCTTGCTACTAGCGGGGGTCCTACCCAATGAGCAGTTCTTC. Full variable domain (missing parts from reference TRBV5-4 and TRBJ2-1): ETGVTQSPTHLIKTRGQQVTLRCSSQSGHNTVSWYQQALGQGPQFIFQYYREEENGRGNFPPRFSGLQFPNYSSELNVNALELDDSALYLCASSLLLAGVLPNEQFFGPGTRLTVL.

The gene calls are TRBV27 and TRBJ2-1; 11 bases agree with TRBD2. CDR3 length: 19 amino acids. The J segment lost 3 bases and the V segment lost 5 bases, leaving 15 bases of the junction unmatched. Germline CDR1 MNHEY, CDR2 SMNVEV (reference sequence). This chain's CDR3 is CASSLPGLSGGASYNEQFF. CDR3 coding DNA: TGTGCCAGCAGTCTCCCTGGTCTTAGCGGGGGGGCGAGCTACAATGAGCAGTTCTTC.

The chain uses TRBV18 and TRBJ1-2; D is possibly TRBD1 (5 bases). This CDR3 has 16 residues. Trimming took off 0 bases at V and 0 bases at J, with 11 bases between the two ends. Germline CDR1 and CDR2: KGHSH and LQKENI. In nucleotides, the CDR3 is TGTGCCAGCTCACCACCGGGCAGGGTGACTAACTATGGCTACACCTTC. This codes for CASSPPGRVTNYGYTF.

The chain recombines TRBV5-1 with TRBJ2-2, with 9 bases that match TRBD1. Unmatched junction bases numbered 5, after V lost 0 bases and J lost 2 bases. From germline, CDR1 is SGHRS and CDR2 YFSETQ. CDR3 length: 17 residues. CDR3 residues: CASSLGPGQGNTGELFF. The CDR3 DNA is TGCGCCAGCAGCTTGGGTCCGGGACAGGGAAACACCGGGGAGCTGTTTTTT.

This clone was found a few times. V and J are TRBV7-2 and TRBJ2-7; TRBD1 matches 8 bases. Germline CDR1 is SGHTA and CDR2 is FQGNSA. The length of the CDR3 is 16 residues. V was pared by 3 bases and J by 5 bases, with 12 bases of the junction left unmatched. This CDR3 is CASSFGQGLIGHEQYF. The DNA for the CDR3 is TGTGCCAGCAGCTTCGGACAGGGCCTGATCGGGCACGAGCAGTACTTC.

V gene TRBV11-1 combines with J gene TRBJ2-5, with TRBD1 matching 7 bases. V shed 7 bases and J 4 bases; nucleotides not matched to a gene: 12. CDR3 length: 15 amino acids. Germline CDR1 and CDR2: SGHAT and FQDESV (reference sequence). CDR3 nucleotides: TGTGCCAGCAACCTTAGGACAGGCCTTTTAGAGACCCAGTACTTC. Translation: CASNLRTGLLETQYF.

This chain joins TRBV6-4 and TRBJ2-1; 8 bases line up with TRBD2. CDR1 is MRHNA, CDR2 SNTAGT, per germline. The CDR3 is made up of 15 amino acids. Trimming removed 4 bases from V and 7 bases from J; junction bases left unmatched: 9. The chain's CDR3 is CASSASGGQWNEQFF. The CDR3 DNA sequence: TGTGCCAGCAGTGCGTCGGGGGGGCAGTGGAATGAGCAGTTCTTC.

This clone was seen a single time. The chain uses TRBV11-2 and TRBJ2-5; 7 bases agree with TRBD1. The germline CDR1 and CDR2 sequences are SGHAT and FQNNGV. Trimming removed 3 bases from V and 1 base from J; junction bases left unmatched: 8. CDR3 length equals 16 residues. The CDR3 region has the DNA TGTGCCAGCAGCTTCAAGCAGACAGGGTTCCAAGAGACCCAGTACTTC. Its protein is CASSFKQTGFQETQYF.

The rearrangement joins TRBV2 to TRBJ1-2, with TRBD1 matching over 7 bases. V was clipped by 8 bases and J by 7 bases; unmatched bases: 4. The CDR3 contains 11 residues. Germline CDR1 SNHLY, CDR2 FYNNEI. In DNA form, the CDR3 reads TGTGCCAGCGGTTACAGGGGTGGCTACACCTTC. Protein product: CASGYRGGYTF.

The gene calls are TRBV10-3 and TRBJ2-7, with 12 bases that match TRBD1. Germline values: CDR1 ENHRY, CDR2 SYGVKD. The CDR3 totals 16 residues. V shed 7 bases and J 6 bases; nucleotides not matched to a gene: 13. The CDR3 DNA reads as TGTGCCATCAAAGGGGGCTCTGGGACAGGGGGCCGCGAGCAGTACTTC. Its translation is CAIKGGSGTGGREQYF.

This chain links TRBV7-2 with TRBJ1-6; D not certain. The germline V and J ends were trimmed by 2 bases and 7 bases, with 9 bases remaining between them. The germline V gene has CDR1 SGHTA and CDR2 FQGNSA. The CDR3 totals 14 residues. CDR3 protein: CASSLYRGNSPLHF. The CDR3 DNA reads TGTGCCAGCAGCTTATACCGGGGAAATTCACCCCTCCACTTT.